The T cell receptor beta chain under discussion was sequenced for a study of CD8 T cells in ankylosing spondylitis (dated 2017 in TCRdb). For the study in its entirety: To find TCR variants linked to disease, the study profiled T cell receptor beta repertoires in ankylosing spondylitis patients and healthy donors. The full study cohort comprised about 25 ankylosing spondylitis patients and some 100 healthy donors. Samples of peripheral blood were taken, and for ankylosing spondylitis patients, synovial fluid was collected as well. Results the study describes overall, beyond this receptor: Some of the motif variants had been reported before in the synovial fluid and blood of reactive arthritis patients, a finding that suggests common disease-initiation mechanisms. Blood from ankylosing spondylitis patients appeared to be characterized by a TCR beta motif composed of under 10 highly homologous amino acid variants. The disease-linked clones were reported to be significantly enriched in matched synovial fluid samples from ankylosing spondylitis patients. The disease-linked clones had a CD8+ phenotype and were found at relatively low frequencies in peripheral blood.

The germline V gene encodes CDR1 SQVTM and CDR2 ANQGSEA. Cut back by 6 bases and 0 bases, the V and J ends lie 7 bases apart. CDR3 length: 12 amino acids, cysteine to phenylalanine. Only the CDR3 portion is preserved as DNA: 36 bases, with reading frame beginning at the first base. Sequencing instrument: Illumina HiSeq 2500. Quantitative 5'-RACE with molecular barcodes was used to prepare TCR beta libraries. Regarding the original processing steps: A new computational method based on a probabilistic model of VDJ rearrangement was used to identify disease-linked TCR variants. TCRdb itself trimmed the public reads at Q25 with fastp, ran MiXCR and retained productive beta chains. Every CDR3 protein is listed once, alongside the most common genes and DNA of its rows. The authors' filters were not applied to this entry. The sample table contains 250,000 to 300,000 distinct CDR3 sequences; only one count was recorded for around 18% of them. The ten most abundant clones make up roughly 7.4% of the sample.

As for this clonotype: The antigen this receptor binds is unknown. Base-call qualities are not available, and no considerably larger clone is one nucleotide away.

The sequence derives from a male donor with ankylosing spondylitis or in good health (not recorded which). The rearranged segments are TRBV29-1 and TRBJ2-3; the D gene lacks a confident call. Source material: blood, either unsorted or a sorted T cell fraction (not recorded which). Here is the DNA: TGCAGCGTACAAGGAAGCACAGATACGCAGTATTTT. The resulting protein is CSVQGSTDTQYF.